This TCR beta chain was captured in a study of T cell repertoires in cytomegalovirus infection. The wider study: Public TCR beta signatures indicated both CMV infection and matching HLA type.

This CDR3 spans 16 amino acids. Germline-derived CDR1 and CDR2 are SGHRS and YFSETQ. The V gene end was trimmed by 3 bases and the J gene end by 3 bases; junction bases not matched to a gene: 6. MiXCR, run by TCRdb on the reads, gives a single entry per CDR3 protein. The table includes more than 400,000 distinct CDR3 sequences, 26% detected once. The material sequenced was PBMCs. This receptor was identified in a human donor in good health (CMV status not recorded). Some clones in this sample may be carry-over from other donors' samples. The chain links TRBV5-1 to TRBJ2-3; 11 bases match TRBD2. This CDR3 is CASSWSGTSGTDTQYF. The DNA for the CDR3 is TGCGCCAGCAGCTGGTCCGGGACTAGCGGAACAGATACGCAGTATTTT. The whole variable domain, filled in from reference TRBV5-1 and TRBJ2-3, reads KAGVTQTPRYLIKTRGQQVTLSCSPISGHRSVSWYQQTPGQGLQFLFEYFSETQRNKGNFPGRFSGRQFSNSRSEMNVSTLELGDSALYLCASSWSGTSGTDTQYFGPGTRLTVL.